The 23 T cell receptor beta chains presented below share a single source sample, sequenced in a study of T cells after yellow fever vaccination. MiXCR was run by TCRdb on the 5' RACE reads, yielding one entry per CDR3 protein. Of around 200,000 distinct CDR3 sequences in the sample, 9.5% to 12% were seen once. The starting material was CD8+ T cells sorted from PBMCs, obtained 15 days after the yellow fever booster vaccination. Receptor source: a man between 18 and 35 years old who received the YFV17D yellow fever vaccine.

This chain links TRBV4-3 with TRBJ1-1; perhaps TRBD1 as D (5 bases). Trimming left V 4 bases short and J 0 bases short, with 15 bases between. The CDR3 spans 16 residues. Germline CDR1 LGHNA, CDR2 YSLEER. CDR3 protein: CASSPTQGSLNTEAFF. CDR3 nucleotides: TGCGCCAGCAGCCCCACGCAGGGATCCCTGAACACTGAAGCTTTCTTT.

This clonotype was seen a few times. The chain joins TRBV12-3 or TRBV12-4 to TRBJ1-5; D may be TRBD1 (6 bases). Trimming took off 5 bases at V and 5 bases at J, with 13 bases between the two ends. This CDR3 has 14 amino acids. Here the CDR3 DNA reads TGTGCCAGCAGTCTCCAGGGGAATCATCAGCCCCAGCATTTT. It specifies CASSLQGNHQPQHF.

This clonotype was observed at least ten times. The chain recombines TRBV3-1 with TRBJ2-1; 13 nucleotides line up with TRBD2. With 3 bases clipped from V and 10 bases from J, the junction kept 6 bases outside the gene matches. Germline lookup yields CDR1 LGHDT and CDR2 YNNKEL (reference sequence). CDR3 size: 15 residues. CDR3 loop: CASSQTGLAGDEQFF. Here the CDR3 DNA reads TGTGCCAGCAGCCAGACCGGACTAGCGGGGGACGAGCAGTTCTTC.

In its sample, this clonotype was seen a few times. V gene TRBV4-1 combines with J gene TRBJ1-1; 7 nucleotides match TRBD1. The CDR3 length is 13 residues. Germline trimming cut 3 bases from V and 5 bases from J; bases unmatched to any gene: 3. Germline lookup yields CDR1 MGHRA and CDR2 YSYEKL. CDR3 in amino acids: CASSQTGFTEAFF. In nucleotides, the CDR3 is TGCGCCAGCAGCCAGACAGGGTTTACTGAAGCTTTCTTT.

The V gene is TRBV7-8, the J gene TRBJ1-6; TRBD1 aligns across 7 bases. The CDR3 spans 18 residues. V gave up 6 bases and J gave up 1 base; unmatched junction bases: 12. Germline V CDR1 and CDR2: SGHVS, FQNEAQ. CDR3 DNA: TGTGCCAGCAGTTCACGCGACAGGGCTCAGTCCTATAATTCACCCCTCCACTTT. Encoded protein: CASSSRDRAQSYNSPLHF.

The V call is TRBV4-1, the J call TRBJ2-3, with 8 bases aligning to TRBD2. The CDR3 totals 15 residues. Germline V gives CDR1 MGHRA, CDR2 YSYEKL. After removal of 2 bases from V and 2 bases from J, the junction contained 3 bases not matched to a gene. The CDR3 DNA reads TGCGCCAGCAGCCAACCTAGCGGGCCCACAGATACGCAGTATTTT. Protein: CASSQPSGPTDTQYF.

This clonotype has ten or more counts. The chain carries TRBV7-2 and TRBJ2-7; no firm D call. Germline loops: CDR1 SGHTA, CDR2 FQGNSA. V lost 0 bases, J lost 5 bases, and 8 bases lay in between. The CDR3 length is 13 residues. CDR3 DNA sequence: TGTGCCAGCAGCTTAGCGCCCATCCACGAGCAGTACGTC. Its translation is CASSLAPIHEQYV.

This clonotype appeared a few times. The J gene is TRBJ2-3, the V gene TRBV9; 9 nucleotides line up with TRBD1. CDR3 length: 17 amino acids. Trimming cost V 0 bases and J 2 bases; bases outside gene matches: 7. The germline V gene has CDR1 SGDLS and CDR2 YYNGEE. CDR3 sequence reads: CASSVAGTGRLTDTQYF. CDR3 bases: TGTGCCAGCAGCGTAGCGGGGACAGGGCGGCTCACAGATACGCAGTATTTT.

This clonotype showed up just a few times. V gene TRBV10-3 combines with J gene TRBJ2-1, with D perhaps TRBD1 (5 bases). Trimming left V 7 bases short and J 8 bases short, with 15 bases between. Germline CDR1 ENHRY, CDR2 SYGVKD. The CDR3 loop spans 13 amino acids. Here the CDR3 DNA reads TGTGCCATCACCAAATCAGGGCTGGATGAGCAGTTCTTC. It yields the protein CAITKSGLDEQFF.

The chain has TRBV18 and TRBJ2-4; TRBD1 aligns across 7 bases. Germline V gene lookup returns CDR1 KGHSH and CDR2 LQKENI. This CDR3 spans 16 amino acids. V lost 3 bases and J lost 1; bases outside the gene matches: 6. The DNA of the CDR3 is TGTGCCAGCTCACCGAAGACAGGGCGGGCCAAAAACATTCAGTACTTC. Protein product: CASSPKTGRAKNIQYF.

CDR3 DNA: TGTGCCAGCAGCTTAGCACAGGGGGCCTTCGGCTACACCTTC. Its translation: CASSLAQGAFGYTF. The rearrangement uses TRBV7-9 and TRBJ1-2, with TRBD1 matching over 9 bases. V lost 0 bases to trimming and J lost 8 bases; unmatched junction nucleotides: 4. Germline-derived CDR1 and CDR2 are SEHNR and FQNEAQ (reference sequence). The CDR3 has 14 amino acids.

This clonotype was seen a handful of times. The rearrangement links TRBV6-5 to TRBJ1-3; D remains unclear. CDR1 and CDR2 (germline): MNHEY, SVGAGI. The CDR3 is made up of 14 amino acids. Trimming removed 5 bases from V and 0 bases from J, with 8 bases in between. The CDR3 loop reads CASSPAVSGNTIYF. The CDR3 nucleotides read TGTGCCAGCAGTCCGGCGGTCTCTGGAAACACCATATATTTT.

The sample holds one count of this clonotype. The chain combines TRBV19 with TRBJ2-2; a possible D gene is TRBD1 (5 bases). The CDR3 is 16 residues long. Germline-derived CDR1 and CDR2 are LNHDA and SQIVND (reference sequence). The germline V and J ends were trimmed by 10 bases and 2 bases, with 20 bases remaining between them. The CDR3 DNA is TGTGCCACCAACTCCCAGGGCTACCAAAACACCGGGGAGCTGTTTTTT. The encoded protein is CATNSQGYQNTGELFF.

The sample holds a few counts of this clonotype. At one boundary the junction diverges from the germline segment, which might be a read error. The chain is built from TRBV19 and TRBJ1-1, with a possible D match to TRBD1 (5 bases). Germline-derived CDR1 and CDR2 are LNHDA and SQIVND (reference sequence). The length of the CDR3 is 15 residues. CDR3 sequence reads: CASSWAGTGNTEDFF. In DNA, the CDR3 is TGTGCCAGTAGTTGGGCAGGGACGGGGAACACTGAAGATTTCTTT.

This clonotype has only a few counts. The chain is built from TRBV6-2 or TRBV6-3 and TRBJ2-1; TRBD1 agrees at 10 bases. Germline V gene data show CDR1 as MNHEY and CDR2 as SVGEGT. V dropped 4 bases and J dropped 7; count of bases not matched to a gene: 1. The CDR3 is 13 residues long. The CDR3 DNA sequence: TGTGCCAGCAGTTCGGGACAGGGGAATGAGCAGTTCTTC. This translates into CASSSGQGNEQFF.

In this sample, this clonotype turned up once. The chain links TRBV12-3 or TRBV12-4 to TRBJ2-7, with 13 bases fitting TRBD2. The CDR3 sequence is 17 residues long. J gave up 0 bases and V 6 bases, and 8 bases lay outside the gene matches. The CDR3 is CASRLTSGGLNSYEQYV. The CDR3 coding sequence is TGTGCCAGCAGGTTGACTAGCGGGGGGCTGAACTCCTACGAGCAGTACGTC.

The chain has TRBV4-3 and TRBJ2-1; D unresolved. There are 17 residues in the CDR3. The V gene lost 1 base and the J gene lost 7 bases, with 20 bases spanning the gap. Germline CDR1 LGHNA, CDR2 YSLEER. This chain's CDR3 is CASSQVVVWTESNEQFF. The CDR3 coding sequence is TGCGCCAGCAGCCAAGTCGTTGTCTGGACGGAATCGAATGAGCAGTTCTTC.

This clonotype was seen many times. The chain combines TRBV7-9 with TRBJ2-3; D is undetermined. The germline V and J ends were trimmed by 5 bases and 0 bases, with 6 bases remaining between them. Per the germline V gene, CDR1 is SEHNR and CDR2 is FQNEAQ (reference sequence). The CDR3 has 13 amino acids. In DNA form, the CDR3 reads TGTGCCAGCAGCGGGTCTAGCACAGATACGCAGTATTTT. It is translated as CASSGSSTDTQYF.

The chain uses TRBV7-9 and TRBJ1-2; 12 bases line up with TRBD1. CDR3 size: 15 residues. V dropped 4 bases and J dropped 8; count of bases not matched to a gene: 8. Looked up from germline, CDR1 is SEHNR and CDR2 is FQNEAQ (reference sequence). The CDR3 loop reads CASSSQGQGARGYTF. CDR3 nucleotides: TGTGCCAGCAGCTCTCAGGGACAGGGGGCGCGGGGCTACACCTTC.

The V and J genes are TRBV20-1 and TRBJ2-4, with a weak D call TRBD2 (6 bases). V shed 3 bases and J shed 0 bases, with 15 bases lying between them. The CDR3 contains 16 residues. CDR1 DFQATT and CDR2 SNEGSKA come from the germline V gene (reference sequence). The CDR3 region is CSASFSPGLAKNIQYF. CDR3 nucleotides: TGCAGTGCTAGTTTTAGTCCGGGACTAGCCAAAAACATTCAGTACTTC.

This clonotype was observed a handful of times. The chain employs TRBV15 and TRBJ1-2; 7 bases line up with TRBD1. Germline CDR1 is LNHNV and CDR2 is YYDKDF (reference sequence). J lost 4 bases, V lost 8 bases, and 13 bases had no gene match. The CDR3 sequence is 15 residues long. The CDR3 reads CATLGQTIHTYGYTF. CDR3 nucleotide sequence: TGTGCCACCCTGGGACAGACAATACACACCTATGGCTACACCTTC.

This chain joins TRBV29-1 and TRBJ1-1; D is possibly TRBD1 (5 bases). V was shortened by 3 bases and J by 0 bases, with 14 bases between the two germline ends. In germline, CDR1 is SQVTM, CDR2 ANQGSEA. This CDR3 is built from 15 residues. CDR3 in DNA: TGCAGCGTTGACTGGGGGGACTTTGTGAACACTGAAGCTTTCTTT. This encodes CSVDWGDFVNTEAFF.

The V and J genes are TRBV6-5 and TRBJ2-1, with D possibly TRBD1 on 5 matching bases. The CDR3 runs 17 residues. Germline V gene data show CDR1 as MNHEY and CDR2 as SVGAGI. V was shortened by 0 bases and J by 2 bases, with 14 bases between the two germline ends. The CDR3 bases are TGTGCCAGCAGTTACTCGACGACCAGGGTCACCTACAATGAGCAGTTCTTC. It yields the protein CASSYSTTRVTYNEQFF.